This T cell receptor (beta chain) was recovered during a study of cytomegalovirus exposure and HLA in healthy donors. Study-level results: Later on, a genetic analysis was performed. It linked a missense variant in DCLRE1C with V- and J-gene trimming of TCR beta. The study flagged approximately 180 TCR beta chains as cytomegalovirus-associated. In a later analysis, specific HLA alleles were associated with 15,000 or so TCR beta sequences at a 0.05 false discovery rate.

CDR3 length: 16 amino acids. After removal of 6 bases from V and 6 bases from J, the junction contained 11 bases not matched to a gene. From germline, CDR1 is MNHNY and CDR2 SVGAGI (reference sequence). The PCR contained 60 Vbeta and 13 Jbeta primers. Some clones are missing from TCRdb's copy, which holds only in-frame ones; the method was immunoSEQ multiplex PCR. The table lists 120,000 to 150,000 clones, over 65% of them singletons. Remarks on this clone: Its antigen remains unidentified.

The sample comprised PBMCs. The chain uses TRBV6-6 and TRBJ1-6; 7 bases are a match to TRBD1. This receptor was identified in a male donor in good health and CMV-seronegative. CDR3 DNA sequence: TGTGCCAGCAGCTCAAACCGGGACAGCTTTAATTCACCCCTCCACTTT. Protein product: CASSSNRDSFNSPLHF.